This is a list of T cell receptor beta chains from one sample in a study of blood T cell repertoires in COVID-19. TCRdb keeps only in-frame clones here, not all; method: immunoSEQ multiplex PCR. The table includes 260,000 or so clones, 80% to 90% detected once. Sequenced sample: PBMCs or T cells enriched from blood (not recorded which). The receptors stem from a man in his late teens or twenties who had recovered from COVID-19. Each CDR3 is given without its conserved first and last residue.

v_call: TRBV5-1
cdr3_aa: ASSLRGGEQY

v_call: TRBV3-1/TRBV3-2
cdr3_aa: ASSHRRGRLGNTIY

v_call: TRBV30
cdr3_aa: AWSPGTGSYEQY

v_call: TRBV3-1/TRBV3-2
cdr3_aa: ASSQLKRAVANTEAF

v_call: TRBV30
cdr3_aa: AWSQGINQPQH

v_call: TRBV2
cdr3_aa: ASSLTSGRADTQY

v_call: TRBV19
cdr3_aa: ASSRGEVNTEAF

v_call: TRBV13
cdr3_aa: ASSLVGLATNNEQF

v_call: TRBV5-3
cdr3_aa: ARSLEGGGYDGYT

v_call: TRBV12-3/TRBV12-4
cdr3_aa: ASSLRQGGEQY

v_call: TRBV5-4
cdr3_aa: ASSLTLAGVNTGELF

v_call: TRBV27
cdr3_aa: ASSKLPGESFYNEQF

v_call: TRBV28
cdr3_aa: ASRGFVRAKSYNEQF

v_call: TRBV7-8
cdr3_aa: ASSLGTGGGYGYT

v_call: TRBV3-1/TRBV3-2
cdr3_aa: ASSQVSREVHT

v_call: TRBV4-1
cdr3_aa: ASSQVAGGSEKLF

v_call: TRBV27
cdr3_aa: ASSLSASFHNEQF

v_call: TRBV7-9
cdr3_aa: ASFGGTGAHEQY

v_call: TRBV19
cdr3_aa: ASSRAGGPEAF

v_call: TRBV7-8
cdr3_aa: ASSFGRGSSYEQY

v_call: TRBV19
cdr3_aa: ASSLGQVYNQPQH

v_call: TRBV7-8
cdr3_aa: ASSLATGQGYGYT

v_call: TRBV30
cdr3_aa: AWVQGAGNSPLH